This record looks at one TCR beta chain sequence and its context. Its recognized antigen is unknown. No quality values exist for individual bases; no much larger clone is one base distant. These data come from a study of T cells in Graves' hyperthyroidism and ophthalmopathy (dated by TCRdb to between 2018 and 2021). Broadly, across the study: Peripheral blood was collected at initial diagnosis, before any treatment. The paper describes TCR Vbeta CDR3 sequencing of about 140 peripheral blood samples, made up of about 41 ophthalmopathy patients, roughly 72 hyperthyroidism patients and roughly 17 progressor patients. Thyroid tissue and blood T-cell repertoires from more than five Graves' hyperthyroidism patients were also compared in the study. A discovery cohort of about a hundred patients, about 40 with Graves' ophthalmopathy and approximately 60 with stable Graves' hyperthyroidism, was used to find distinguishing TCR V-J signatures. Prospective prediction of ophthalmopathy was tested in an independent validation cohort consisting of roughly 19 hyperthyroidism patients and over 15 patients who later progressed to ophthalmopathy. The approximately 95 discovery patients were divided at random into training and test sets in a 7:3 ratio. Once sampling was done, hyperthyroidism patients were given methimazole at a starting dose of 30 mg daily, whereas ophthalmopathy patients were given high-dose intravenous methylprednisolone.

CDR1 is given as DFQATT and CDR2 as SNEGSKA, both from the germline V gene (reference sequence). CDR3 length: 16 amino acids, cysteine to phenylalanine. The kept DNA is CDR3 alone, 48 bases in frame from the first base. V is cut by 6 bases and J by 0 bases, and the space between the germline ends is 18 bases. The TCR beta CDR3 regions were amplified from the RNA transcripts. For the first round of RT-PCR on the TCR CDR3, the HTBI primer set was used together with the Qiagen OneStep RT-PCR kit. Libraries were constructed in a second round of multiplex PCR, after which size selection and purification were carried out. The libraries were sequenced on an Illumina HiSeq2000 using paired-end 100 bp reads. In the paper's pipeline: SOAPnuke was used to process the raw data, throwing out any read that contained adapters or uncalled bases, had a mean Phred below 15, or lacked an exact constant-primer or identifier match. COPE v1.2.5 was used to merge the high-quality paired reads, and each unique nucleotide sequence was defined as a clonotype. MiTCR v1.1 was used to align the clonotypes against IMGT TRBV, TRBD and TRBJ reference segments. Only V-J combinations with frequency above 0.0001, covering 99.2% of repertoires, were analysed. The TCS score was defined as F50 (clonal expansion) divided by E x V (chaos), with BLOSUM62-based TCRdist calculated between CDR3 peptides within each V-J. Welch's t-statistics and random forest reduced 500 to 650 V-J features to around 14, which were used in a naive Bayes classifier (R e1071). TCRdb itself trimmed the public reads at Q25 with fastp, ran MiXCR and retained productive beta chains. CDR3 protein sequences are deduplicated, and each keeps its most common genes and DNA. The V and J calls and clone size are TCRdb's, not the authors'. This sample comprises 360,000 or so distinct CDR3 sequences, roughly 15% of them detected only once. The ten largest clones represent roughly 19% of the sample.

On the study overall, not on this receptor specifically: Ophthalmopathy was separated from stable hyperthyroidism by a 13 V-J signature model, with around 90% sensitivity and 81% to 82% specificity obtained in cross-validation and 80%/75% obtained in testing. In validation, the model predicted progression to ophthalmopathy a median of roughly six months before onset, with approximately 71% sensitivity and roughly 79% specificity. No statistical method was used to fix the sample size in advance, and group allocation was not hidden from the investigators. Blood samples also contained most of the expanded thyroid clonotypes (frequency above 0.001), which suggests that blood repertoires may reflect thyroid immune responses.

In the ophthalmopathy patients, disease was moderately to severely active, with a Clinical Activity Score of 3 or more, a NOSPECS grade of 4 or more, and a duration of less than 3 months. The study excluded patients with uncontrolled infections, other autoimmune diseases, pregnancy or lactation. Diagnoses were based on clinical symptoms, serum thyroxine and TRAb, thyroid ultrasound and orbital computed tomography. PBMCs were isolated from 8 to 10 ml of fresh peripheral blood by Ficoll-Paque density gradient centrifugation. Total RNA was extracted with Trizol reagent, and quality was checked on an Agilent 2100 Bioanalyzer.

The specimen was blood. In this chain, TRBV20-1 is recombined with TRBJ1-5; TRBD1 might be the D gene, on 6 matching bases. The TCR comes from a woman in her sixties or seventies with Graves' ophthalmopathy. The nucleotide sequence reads TGCAGTGCCCGGGCACCCACAGGGTATAGCAATCAGCCCCAGCATTTT. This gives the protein CSARAPTGYSNQPQHF.